The source of this TCR beta chain is a study of radiation and T cells in renal cell carcinoma. As regards this clone: Its antigen is undetermined.

Findings and caveats of the study: Baseline intratumoral clonotype presence is unknown without pretreatment biopsies.

Between the trimmed V and J ends, which lost 0 bases and 5 bases, there was a span of 4 bases. This CDR3 comprises 13 residues. The V gene's germline CDR1 is LGHNA and CDR2 YSLEER. Time point specified: baseline pretreatment blood. Treatment: 15 Gy SBRT to primary tumor, nephrectomy 4 weeks later. Radiation-treated patients gave blood at baseline, week 2 and week 4. The patient's renal cell carcinoma had clear cell pathology. This table comes from immunoSEQ multiplex PCR, and its TCRdb copy is limited to in-frame clones, with some not included. The repertoire holds about 140,000 clones, over 80% seen once, with 20% to 25% in the top ten.

This chain joins TRBV4-3 and TRBJ1-4; D gene ambiguous. The material sequenced was blood, taken from a patient whose treatment included radiotherapy and nephrectomy. This clonotype originated in a woman between 45 and 60 years old with renal cell carcinoma. The CDR3 DNA reads as TGCGCCAGCAGCCAAGATTTGAATGAAAAACTGTTTTTT. Protein: CASSQDLNEKLFF.